The present entry profiles one TCR beta chain with its context. The CDR3 runs to 14 residues. Germline V gives CDR1 MDHEN, CDR2 SYDVKM. V lost 6 bases and J lost 2; bases outside the gene matches: 4. The method was immunoSEQ multiplex PCR; TCRdb's version includes in-frame clones alone and lacks a portion of them. The sample includes 97,000 or so clones, around 80% of them seen just once. The data derive from a study of Ad26.COV2.S vaccination and SARS-CoV-2 variants. The sequence was obtained from a human donor who had recovered from COVID-19. The gene calls are TRBV28 and TRBJ1-2; 9 bases are a match to TRBD1. Here the sequenced sample was peripheral blood, taken after recovery from COVID-19. CDR3 sequence reads: CASSLQGANYGYTF. CDR3 coding DNA: TGTGCCAGCAGCCTACAGGGGGCGAACTATGGCTACACCTTC.